The rows below give T cell receptor beta chains drawn from one sample of a study of T cells after yellow fever vaccination. TCRdb fed the 5' RACE reads into MiXCR, producing one record per CDR3 protein. This table holds 150,000 to 200,000 distinct CDR3 sequences, 6% to 7.5% found once. The sequencing here drew on CD4+ T cells sorted from PBMCs, taken 5 days after the first yellow fever vaccination. The receptors come from a man younger than 35 who received the YFV17D yellow fever vaccine. Each CDR3 is given with its conserved first and last residue. Each record gives: J gene, V gene, clone size, D gene, CDR3 DNA, CDR3 protein. D genes are given only for firm matches. Rows may omit the clone size; those that give it use once, few, many or a size class.

TRBJ2-1 | TRBV7-7 | few | TRBD2 | TGTGCCAGCAGCTTAGATAGCGGGGGGGGCAATGAGCAGTTCTTC | CASSLDSGGGNEQFF
TRBJ1-1 | TRBV12-3/TRBV12-4 | . | . | TGTGCCAGCAGTTTATTAGGGAGCGCTTTCTTT | CASSLLGSAFF
TRBJ1-3 | TRBV29-1 | many | . | TGCAGCGGGGACTCTGGAAACACCATATATTTT | CSGDSGNTIYF
TRBJ1-5 | TRBV28 | . | . | TGTGCCAGCAAGGCGGGTTGGAATCAGCCCCAGCATTTT | CASKAGWNQPQHF
TRBJ2-7 | TRBV7-2 | many | TRBD1 | TGTGCCAGCAGCATACAGGGGCCCGCCGTGGAGCAGTACTTC | CASSIQGPAVEQYF
TRBJ1-6 | TRBV20-1 | many | . | TGCAGTGCTAGCTTGCCGGGACGGGGAAATTCACCCCTCCACTTT | CSASLPGRGNSPLHF
TRBJ2-1 | TRBV24-1 | many | . | TGTGCCACCAGTGATTTGTTCGGGGACAATGAGCAGTTCTTC | CATSDLFGDNEQFF
TRBJ2-7 | TRBV29-1 | many | TRBD1 | TGCAGCGTGATGAATCGTCCCGGGACAGTAAGCGAGCAGTACTTC | CSVMNRPGTVSEQYF
TRBJ2-2 | TRBV4-1 | many | . | TGCGCCAGCAGCCCCCACCACCAGGCGAACACCGGGGAGCTGTTTTTT | CASSPHHQANTGELFF
TRBJ1-6 | TRBV10-3 | . | . | TGTGCCATCAGTGTTCAGGCAGGTGCTAATTCACCCCTCCACTTT | CAISVQAGANSPLHF
TRBJ2-1 | TRBV5-1 | many | TRBD1 | TGCGCCAGCAGCTTGGATTTACCGGGACAGGGAAATGAGCAGTTCTTC | CASSLDLPGQGNEQFF
TRBJ2-7 | TRBV18 | few | . | TGTGCCAGCTCACCACCGAATAGCCACGAGCAGTACTTC | CASSPPNSHEQYF
TRBJ2-5 | TRBV20-1 | once | TRBD2 | TGCAGTGCTCGGACTAGCGGGGTGGAGACCCAGTACTTC | CSARTSGVETQYF
TRBJ1-5 | TRBV20-1 | many | . | TGCAGTGCCGTTCTTACTAGCAATCAGCCCCAGCATTTT | CSAVLTSNQPQHF
TRBJ1-5 | TRBV7-9 | many | . | TGTGCCAGCAGCTTATCGGGGACCCGGGGCGGGCCCCAGCATTTT | CASSLSGTRGGPQHF
TRBJ1-2 | TRBV6-1 | . | TRBD1 | TGTGCCACCGGACAGGTGGGGGTTACCTATGGCTACACCTTC | CATGQVGVTYGYTF
TRBJ2-3 | TRBV5-6 | . | . | TGTGCCAGCGGCCCCAGGTTGGCTAGCACAGATACGCAGTATTTT | CASGPRLASTDTQYF
TRBJ2-1 | TRBV12-3/TRBV12-4 | few | . | TGTGCCAGCAGTTTGGTAGGTTACTCCTACAATGAGCAGTTCTTC | CASSLVGYSYNEQFF
TRBJ2-5 | TRBV12-3/TRBV12-4 | many | . | TGTGCCAGCAGTTTACCATTAGACATCCAAGAGACCCAGTACTTC | CASSLPLDIQETQYF
TRBJ1-2 | TRBV2 | . | . | TGTGCCGGAACAGGGCCCGGCTACACCTTC | CAGTGPGYTF
TRBJ1-5 | TRBV19 | . | . | TGTGCCAGTTCCTCACGGGGGGGCGTTAGCAATCAGCCCCAGCATTTT | CASSSRGGVSNQPQHF
TRBJ2-2 | TRBV18 | many | . | TGTGCCAGCTCATCGCCCACTAGTACCCCCGGGGAGCTGTTTTTT | CASSSPTSTPGELFF
TRBJ2-4 | TRBV12-3/TRBV12-4 | . | . | TGTGCCAGCAGTTTAGTATACGACAGGGAGGGGAGACATAACATTCAGTACTTC | CASSLVYDREGRHNIQYF
TRBJ2-5 | TRBV6-1 | many | . | TGTGCCAGCAAGTCCCGGGGTCACCAAGAGACCCAGTACTTC | CASKSRGHQETQYF
TRBJ1-5 | TRBV7-2 | few | . | TGTGCCAGCAGCTTATCTCTTAGGCAGCCCCAGCATTTT | CASSLSLRQPQHF
TRBJ1-2 | TRBV28 | . | . | TGTGCCAGCACCTCGGGCGGAATCTATGGCTACACCTTC | CASTSGGIYGYTF
TRBJ1-1 | TRBV20-1 | few | TRBD1 | TGCAGTGCTAGGAGGACAGGGGGCGCGCCTACCGCTTTCTTT | CSARRTGGAPTAFF
TRBJ2-5 | TRBV4-2 | many | . | TGTGCCAGCAGCCCCGTCGGCCAGCGAGAGACCCAGTACTTC | CASSPVGQRETQYF
TRBJ1-2 | TRBV5-6 | . | . | TGTGCCAGCAGCTTCGACAGCCCTAACTATTGCTACACCTTC | CASSFDSPNYCYTF
TRBJ2-5 | TRBV3-1 | . | . | TGTGCCAGCAGCCAAAACGTGACCCAGTACTTC | CASSQNVTQYF
TRBJ2-7 | TRBV28 | few | . | TGTGCCAGCACCCCCCAGGGGCGGTGGGGCGAGCAGTACTTC | CASTPQGRWGEQYF
TRBJ2-5 | TRBV6-5 | many | . | TGTGCCAGCAGGGTGGGAGAAGAGACCCAGTACTTC | CASRVGEETQYF
TRBJ1-1 | TRBV6-5 | many | . | TGTGCCAGCAGTTACTCGACGGGGGTGGGCACTGAAGCTTTCTTT | CASSYSTGVGTEAFF
TRBJ1-5 | TRBV7-9 | many | . | TGTGCCAGCACCAATAGTGGACAGTCCAATCAGCCCCAGCATTTT | CASTNSGQSNQPQHF
TRBJ1-2 | TRBV5-5 | many | . | TGTGCCAGCAGCTTGGCACCAGCCGCCTCTGTAGGCTACACCTTC | CASSLAPAASVGYTF
TRBJ1-2 | TRBV7-9 | many | . | TGTGCCAGCAGCTACGACGCTTTCGGCTACACCTTC | CASSYDAFGYTF
TRBJ2-1 | TRBV10-2 | many | . | TGCGCCAGCAGTAAGGGCCCCTACAATGAGCAGTTCTTC | CASSKGPYNEQFF
TRBJ2-1 | TRBV7-6 | . | . | TGTGCCAGCAGCTTAGTTCCGGTAATCTCCTACAATGAGCAGTTCTTC | CASSLVPVISYNEQFF
TRBJ2-7 | TRBV18 | many | . | TGTGCCAGCTCACCACAGGAGGGGCCACTTGAGCAGTACTTC | CASSPQEGPLEQYF
TRBJ2-3 | TRBV4-1 | . | TRBD2 | TGCGCCAGCAGCCCGGGACTAGGACGAGATACGCAGTATTTT | CASSPGLGRDTQYF
TRBJ2-3 | TRBV28 | few | . | TGTGCCAGCAGTTTATTGCAGCTCGGAGATACGCAGTATTTT | CASSLLQLGDTQYF